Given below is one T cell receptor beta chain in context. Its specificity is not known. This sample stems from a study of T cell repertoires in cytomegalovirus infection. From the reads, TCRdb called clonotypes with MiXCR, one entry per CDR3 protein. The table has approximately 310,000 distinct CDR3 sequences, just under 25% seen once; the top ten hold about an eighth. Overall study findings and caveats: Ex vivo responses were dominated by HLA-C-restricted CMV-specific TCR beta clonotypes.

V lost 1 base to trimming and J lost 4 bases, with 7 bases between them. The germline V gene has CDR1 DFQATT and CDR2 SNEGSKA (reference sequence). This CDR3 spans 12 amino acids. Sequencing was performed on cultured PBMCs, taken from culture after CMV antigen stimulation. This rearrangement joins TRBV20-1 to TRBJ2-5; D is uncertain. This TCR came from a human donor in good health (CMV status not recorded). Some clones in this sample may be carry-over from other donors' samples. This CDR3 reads CSARAPVETQYF. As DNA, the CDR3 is TGCAGTGCTAGAGCCCCCGTAGAGACCCAGTACTTC.